This T cell receptor (beta chain) was found in a study of cytomegalovirus exposure and HLA in healthy donors. Overall study results and limits: Cytomegalovirus-associated status was assigned to some 160 TCR beta chains.

Donors consisted of healthy bone marrow donors. The PCR made use of 60 Vbeta and 13 Jbeta primers. TCRdb keeps only in-frame clones here, not all; method: immunoSEQ multiplex PCR. Here the sample spans over 85,000 clones, about 80% being singletons. The CDR3 sequence is 18 residues long. Germline values: CDR1 SGHDN, CDR2 FVKESK. Trimming removed 4 bases from V and 2 bases from J; junction bases left unmatched: 11. For this clone: Its antigen is undetermined.

The chain carries TRBV14 and TRBJ2-7; 13 bases match TRBD2. The clonotype originates from a female donor in good health and CMV-seropositive. The sample comprised PBMCs. The CDR3 sequence is CASSRRTSGSGRAYEQYF. CDR3 DNA: TGTGCCAGCAGCCGAAGGACTAGCGGGAGTGGGAGGGCCTACGAGCAGTACTTC.